These 17 T cell receptor beta chains came from one sample sequenced in a study of T cell responses to AZD1222 COVID-19 vaccine. TCRdb keeps only in-frame clones here, not all; method: immunoSEQ multiplex PCR. Of about 140,000 clones listed, 85% to 95% were seen once; the top ten hold less than 15%. Specimen: peripheral blood, collected after recovery from COVID-19. The receptors here all came from an adult who had recovered from COVID-19.

Only one count was recorded for this clone. V usage is TRBV4-1 and J usage is TRBJ1-1, with D perhaps matching TRBD1 (5 bases). Trimming shortened V by 2 bases and J by 10 bases, and 14 bases separated the two germline ends. This CDR3 contains 13 residues. The germline gives CDR1 MGHRA, CDR2 YSYEKL. CDR3 protein: CASSQPWDGGAFF. The DNA for the CDR3 is TGCGCCAGCAGCCAACCGTGGGACGGGGGAGCTTTCTTT.

The chain uses TRBV24-1 and TRBJ2-1; no reliable D call. The CDR3 loop spans 13 amino acids. Germline values: CDR1 KGHDR, CDR2 SFDVKD. V dropped 5 bases and J dropped 4 bases, with 8 bases sitting between them. The CDR3 here is CATSVGPYNEQFF. CDR3 DNA sequence: TGTGCCACCAGTGTTGGCCCGTACAATGAGCAGTTCTTC.

J is TRBJ2-7 and V is TRBV7-3; D may be TRBD1 (5 bases). Trimming removed 5 bases from V and 4 bases from J, with 18 bases in between. The CDR3 sequence is 15 residues long. Germline V gene data show CDR1 as SGHTA and CDR2 as FQGTGA. The CDR3 DNA follows: TGTGCCAGCAGCCTGCAGGGCCCCGGGCAGTACGAGCAGTACTTC. Translating it yields CASSLQGPGQYEQYF.

The V call is TRBV19, the J call TRBJ1-6; a possible D gene is TRBD1 (5 bases). Germline assignment: CDR1 LNHDA and CDR2 SQIVND (reference sequence). V gave up 6 bases and J gave up 9 bases, with 18 bases separating them. The CDR3 is made up of 15 amino acids. The CDR3 bases are TGTGCCAGTAGCCGCATTGGGACGGGGAGTTCACCCCTCCACTTT. It specifies CASSRIGTGSSPLHF.

The rearrangement uses TRBV5-6 and TRBJ2-3; D gene uncertain. The germline gives CDR1 SGHDT, CDR2 YYEEEE. The CDR3 spans 14 residues. Trimming cost V 2 bases and J 5 bases, with 12 bases left between them. For the CDR3, the DNA is TGTGCCAGCAGCTTTTCCCCTAGGGAAGATACGCAGTATTTT. Translated: CASSFSPREDTQYF.

The table lists this clone with a count of one. The CDR3 loop is CASSLALAGGPPYNEQFF. For the CDR3, the DNA is TGTGCCAGCAGCTTAGCACTAGCGGGAGGGCCGCCTTACAATGAGCAGTTCTTC. The V gene is TRBV11-2, the J gene TRBJ2-1, with 13 bases fitting TRBD2. J gave up 4 bases and V 1 base, and 7 bases lay outside the gene matches. The CDR3 runs to 18 residues. CDR1 and CDR2 (germline): SGHAT, FQNNGV.

The V gene is TRBV10-3, the J gene TRBJ1-1; 9 nucleotides align to TRBD1. CDR3 length: 17 residues. Germline V gene data show CDR1 as ENHRY and CDR2 as SYGVKD. Losses at the gene ends were 4 bases for V and 1 base for J; bases not matched to a gene: 10. The CDR3 coding sequence is TGTGCCATCAGTGGACCGGGACAGGGATTGGAGAACACTGAAGCTTTCTTT. As protein: CAISGPGQGLENTEAFF.

This clone showed up just a few times. V gene TRBV10-1 combines with J gene TRBJ2-7; possibly TRBD1 or TRBD2 for D (5 bases each). The germline V gene encodes CDR1 WNHNN and CDR2 SYGVQD (reference sequence). The CDR3 is made up of 15 amino acids. Trimming cost V 6 bases and J 0 bases, with 15 bases left between them. The CDR3 loop is CASRGTERGSYEQYF. The CDR3, as DNA: TGCGCCAGCAGGGGGACGGAGAGGGGCTCCTACGAGCAGTACTTC.

This chain links TRBV28 with TRBJ1-4, with 11 positions matching TRBD1. The germline CDR1 and CDR2 sequences are MDHEN and SYDVKM. The V segment lost 3 bases and the J segment 8 bases; nucleotides outside the gene matches: 8. The CDR3 covers 16 residues. The CDR3 reads CASSFPRGTGGEKLFF. The CDR3 coding sequence is TGTGCCAGCAGTTTTCCGAGGGGGACAGGGGGGGAAAAACTGTTTTTT.

The rearrangement links TRBV10-3 to TRBJ2-3; D is possibly TRBD2 (6 bases). Germline V CDR1 and CDR2: ENHRY, SYGVKD. V was clipped by 4 bases and J by 2 bases, with 10 bases between them. The CDR3 runs 14 residues. The chain's CDR3 is CAISGGEITDTQYF. In DNA form, the CDR3 reads TGTGCCATCAGTGGGGGGGAAATCACAGATACGCAGTATTTT.

The chain is built from TRBV3-1 (or the pseudogene TRBV3-2) and TRBJ1-2; D remains unclear. Trimming took off 5 bases at V and 8 bases at J, with 15 bases between the two ends. CDR3 length: 13 amino acids. Germline loops: CDR1 LGHDT, CDR2 YNNKEL (reference sequence). The CDR3 nucleotides are TGTGCCAGCAGCTCTTCCGGGAGGCGGGGCTACACCTTC. It yields the protein CASSSSGRRGYTF.

This sequence joins TRBV5-5 and TRBJ1-1; D is uncertain. Germline CDR1 SGHKS, CDR2 YYEKEE (reference sequence). V was cut by 4 bases and J by 1 base, with 17 bases left in between. CDR3 length: 16 residues. The CDR3 here is CASSLDPTGGNTEAFF. The DNA of the CDR3 is TGTGCCAGCAGCCTGGACCCGACGGGAGGGAACACTGAAGCTTTCTTT. Together with reference TRBV5-5 and TRBJ1-1, the CDR3 gives the full variable domain: DAGVTQSPTHLIKTRGQQVTLRCSPISGHKSVSWYQQVLGQGPQFIFQYYEKEERGRGNFPDRFSARQFPNYSSELNVNALLLGDSALYLCASSLDPTGGNTEAFFGQGTRLTVV.

The CDR3 DNA sequence: TGTGCCAGCAGCTTCTTTGCAGGGGGCAACTTCTACAATGAGCAGTTCTTC. Its protein product is CASSFFAGGNFYNEQFF. The V gene is TRBV11-2, the J gene TRBJ2-1, with 8 bases lining up with TRBD1. This CDR3 contains 17 residues. V was pared by 3 bases and J by 3 bases, with 10 bases of the junction left unmatched. CDR1 is SGHAT and CDR2 is FQNNGV in the germline V gene.

On this clone: One end of the junction does not line up with germline, which may come from a read error. The chain joins TRBV2 to TRBJ2-7; D is unclear. CDR1 and CDR2 (germline): SNHLY, FYNNEI. This CDR3 contains 13 residues. The CDR3, as DNA: TGTGCCGGCAGTGAGGCTGCTACCTACGAGCAGTACTTC. This codes for CAGSEAATYEQYF.

The chain joins TRBV14 to TRBJ2-1; D may be TRBD2 (6 bases). From germline, CDR1 is SGHDN and CDR2 FVKESK. The CDR3 is made up of 15 amino acids. V was clipped by 4 bases and J by 10 bases, with 20 bases between them. In DNA, the CDR3 is TGTGCCAGCAGCCCCACCCCCCGCCTAGCGAGCGAGCAGTTCTTC. Its protein is CASSPTPRLASEQFF.

The chain joins TRBV27 to TRBJ1-5; TRBD1 is a possible D gene (5 bases). Germline V gene data show CDR1 as MNHEY and CDR2 as SMNVEV (reference sequence). Trimming pared 0 bases from V and 4 bases from J, leaving 7 bases between. The CDR3 is made up of 14 amino acids. The CDR3 DNA reads as TGTGCCAGCAGTTTATCCGGGGGGAATCAGCCCCAGCATTTT. Residues: CASSLSGGNQPQHF.

This clone is a singleton in its sample. V and J are TRBV2 and TRBJ2-5; 10 bases line up with TRBD2. With 5 bases clipped from V and 0 bases from J, the junction kept 6 bases outside the gene matches. The CDR3 length is 16 residues. Per the germline V gene, CDR1 is SNHLY and CDR2 is FYNNEI. The CDR3 DNA reads TGTGCCAGCAGTACTAGCGGGACGCTCTACCAAGAGACCCAGTACTTC. Translation: CASSTSGTLYQETQYF.